One sample yielded the 11 T cell receptor beta chains listed below, sequenced in a study of T cell changes during pregnancy in multiple sclerosis. The table came from immunoSEQ multiplex PCR; TCRdb's copy has only in-frame clones and leaves some out. The data hold fewer than 65,000 clones, with about 93% observed a single time. Sequencing used CD4+ T cells from peripheral blood mononuclear cells, obtained after pregnancy. The receptors originated from a female donor with multiple sclerosis, enrolled in a pregnancy study.

The chain carries TRBV5-6 and TRBJ2-1; D gene unclear. The CDR3 consists of 15 residues. Germline CDR1 SGHDT, CDR2 YYEEEE. V shed 0 bases and J shed 0 bases, with 7 bases lying between them. CDR3: CASSLVLYSYNEQFF. In DNA, the CDR3 is TGTGCCAGCAGCTTGGTCTTGTACTCCTACAATGAGCAGTTCTTC. The full variable domain, in which reference TRBV5-6 and TRBJ2-1 provide the parts outside the CDR3, is DAGVTQSPTHLIKTRGQQVTLRCSPKSGHDTVSWYQQALGQGPQFIFQYYEEEERQRGNFPDRFSGHQFPNYSSELNVNALLLGDSALYLCASSLVLYSYNEQFFGPGTRLTVL.

The rearrangement joins TRBV12-5 to TRBJ1-1, with D perhaps TRBD1 (6 bases). Germline CDR1 LGHNT, CDR2 FRNRAP. Trimming took 7 bases from V and 8 from J, leaving 17 bases between them. The CDR3 runs to 13 residues. CDR3 in amino acids: CASDPGTPGEAFF. The CDR3 DNA sequence: TGTGCTAGTGACCCCGGGACACCCGGGGAAGCTTTCTTT.

The chain recombines TRBV2 with TRBJ2-7; 7 bases line up with TRBD1. This CDR3 spans 14 amino acids. V shed 5 bases and J 2 bases; nucleotides not matched to a gene: 6. Germline V lookup: CDR1 SNHLY, CDR2 FYNNEI. The CDR3 spells CASSSQGNAYEQYF. Here the CDR3 DNA reads TGTGCCAGCAGTTCACAGGGGAATGCCTACGAGCAGTACTTC.

This clone showed up just once. The J gene is TRBJ2-5, the V gene TRBV11-2, with 14 bases lining up with TRBD2. The ends lost 5 bases at V and 5 bases at J; junction bases unmatched: 16. Germline lookup yields CDR1 SGHAT and CDR2 FQNNGV. The CDR3 totals 19 residues. This CDR3 reads CASSPGGLAGGTFRETQYF. As DNA, the CDR3 is TGTGCCAGCAGCCCGGGAGGACTAGCGGGAGGCACCTTCCGCGAGACCCAGTACTTC.

The rearrangement uses TRBV5-1 and TRBJ2-1; 14 bases line up with TRBD2. The CDR3 consists of 16 residues. Germline V gene data show CDR1 as SGHRS and CDR2 as YFSETQ. The trim removed 3 bases at V and 9 bases at J, leaving 8 bases unmatched. CDR3 in amino acids: CASSWGGLAGGGEQFF. The CDR3 nucleotides read TGCGCCAGCAGCTGGGGCGGACTAGCGGGAGGCGGTGAGCAGTTCTTC.

The V gene is TRBV5-1, the J gene TRBJ1-1; TRBD1 might be the D (6 bases). The germline V gene encodes CDR1 SGHRS and CDR2 YFSETQ. The V gene lost 4 bases and the J gene lost 3 bases, with 10 bases spanning the gap. CDR3 length equals 13 residues. In DNA, the CDR3 is TGCGCCAGCAGCAGCGGGGGCGACACTGAAGCTTTCTTT. It is translated as CASSSGGDTEAFF.

J is TRBJ2-3 and V is TRBV19, with 8 positions matching TRBD2. The germline V gene has CDR1 LNHDA and CDR2 SQIVND (reference sequence). The ends lost 11 bases at V and 4 bases at J; junction bases unmatched: 14. This CDR3 region has 15 residues. The CDR3 reads CASRSGTRQADTQYF. The CDR3 DNA follows: TGTGCCTCCCGGTCGGGGACTAGGCAGGCAGATACGCAGTATTTT.

This clone was found once. The chain employs TRBV18 and TRBJ2-7, with D maybe TRBD2 (6 bases). The length of the CDR3 is 15 residues. Germline V gene data show CDR1 as KGHSH and CDR2 as LQKENI. Trimming stripped 3 bases from V and 5 bases from J, with 17 bases between. In nucleotides, the CDR3 is TGTGCCAGCTCACCCTCTCGGGACTCACCACACGAGCAGTACTTC. It codes for CASSPSRDSPHEQYF.

The chain uses TRBV29-1 and TRBJ1-5, with a weak D call TRBD1 (6 bases). The ends were cut back, 3 bases at V and 5 bases at J, with 11 bases in the middle. Per germline, CDR1 SQVTM and CDR2 ANQGSEA. The CDR3 sequence is 13 residues long. This CDR3 is CSVETGRDQPQHF. The CDR3 DNA reads as TGCAGCGTTGAGACAGGTCGGGATCAGCCCCAGCATTTT.

The V and J genes are TRBV5-1 and TRBJ2-1; TRBD1 matches at 10 bases. The CDR3 spans 16 residues. V dropped 4 bases and J dropped 6; count of bases not matched to a gene: 10. CDR1 SGHRS and CDR2 YFSETQ come from the germline V gene. The CDR3 region is CASSRRQGALFNEQFF. The CDR3 DNA follows: TGCGCCAGCAGCAGAAGACAGGGGGCCCTGTTCAATGAGCAGTTCTTC.

This clone appeared once. The rearrangement uses TRBV5-5 and TRBJ2-2; D possibly corresponds to TRBD2 (6 bases). V lost 0 bases and J lost 5, with 17 bases in between. CDR3 length: 17 amino acids. The germline gives CDR1 SGHKS, CDR2 YYEKEE (reference sequence). CDR3: CASSLELSGYPTGELFF. CDR3 DNA: TGTGCCAGCAGCTTGGAGCTTAGCGGTTATCCAACCGGGGAGCTGTTTTTT.